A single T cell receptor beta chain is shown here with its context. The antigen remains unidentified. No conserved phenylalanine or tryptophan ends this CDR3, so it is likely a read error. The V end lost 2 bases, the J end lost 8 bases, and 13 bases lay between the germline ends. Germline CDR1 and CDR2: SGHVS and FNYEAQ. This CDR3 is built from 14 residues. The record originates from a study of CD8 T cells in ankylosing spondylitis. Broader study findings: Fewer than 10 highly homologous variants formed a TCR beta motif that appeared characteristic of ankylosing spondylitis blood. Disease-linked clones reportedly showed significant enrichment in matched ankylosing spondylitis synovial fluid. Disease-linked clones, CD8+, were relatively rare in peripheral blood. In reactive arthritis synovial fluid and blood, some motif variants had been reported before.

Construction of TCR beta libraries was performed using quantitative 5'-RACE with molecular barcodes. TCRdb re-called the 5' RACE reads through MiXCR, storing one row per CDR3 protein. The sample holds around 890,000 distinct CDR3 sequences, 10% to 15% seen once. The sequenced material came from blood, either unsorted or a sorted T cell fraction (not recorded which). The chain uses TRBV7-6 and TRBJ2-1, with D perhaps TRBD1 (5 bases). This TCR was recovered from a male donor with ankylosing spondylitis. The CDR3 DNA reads TGTGCCAGCAGCTTACGACCAGGGATCGATGAGCAGTTCATC. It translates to CASSLRPGIDEQFI.